The 10 T cell receptor beta chains reported below all come from one sample, sequenced in a study of cytomegalovirus exposure and HLA in healthy donors. Data came from immunoSEQ multiplex PCR; TCRdb stores just in-frame clones and leaves some out. The profile covers about 400,000 clones, with approximately 90% appearing a single time and around 0.8% taken by the ten largest. The sequencing sample was made of PBMCs. The source is a woman aged 18-30 years in good health and CMV-seronegative.

This chain links TRBV11-2 with TRBJ2-1; D is unclear. This CDR3 is built from 12 residues. CDR1 and CDR2 (germline): SGHAT, FQNNGV. V was clipped by 5 bases and J by 6 bases, with 8 bases between them. The chain's CDR3 is CASSQNFNEQFF. The CDR3 nucleotides are TGTGCCAGCAGCCAAAACTTCAATGAGCAGTTCTTC. Together with reference TRBV11-2 and TRBJ2-1, the CDR3 gives the full variable domain: EAGVAQSPRYKIIEKRQSVAFWCNPISGHATLYWYQQILGQGPKLLIQFQNNGVVDDSQLPKDRFSAERLKGVDSTLKIQPAKLEDSAVYLCASSQNFNEQFFGPGTRLTVL.

This clone was recorded only once. This rearrangement joins TRBV9 to TRBJ2-1; the match to TRBD1 covers 8 bases. Trimming took 3 bases from V and 9 from J; bases not matched to a gene: 11. In germline, CDR1 is SGDLS, CDR2 YYNGEE. The CDR3 has 15 residues. This CDR3 is CASSAGQGWVGEQFF. In DNA, the CDR3 is TGTGCCAGCAGCGCAGGACAGGGCTGGGTAGGTGAGCAGTTCTTC.

In DNA form, the CDR3 reads TGTGCCAGTAGTAGCATGGGACAGGGCAATCAGCCCCAGCATTTT. Its protein product is CASSSMGQGNQPQHF. This sequence joins TRBV19 and TRBJ1-5, with TRBD1 matching over 8 bases. V was pared by 4 bases and J by 2 bases, with 4 bases of the junction left unmatched. CDR1 is LNHDA, CDR2 SQIVND, per germline (reference sequence). The CDR3 is 15 amino acids.

This clone appeared a single time. The chain links TRBV7-9 to TRBJ1-4, with 9 bases that match TRBD1. Germline V CDR1 and CDR2: SEHNR, FQNEAQ (reference sequence). V lost 5 bases, J lost 5 bases, and 3 bases stayed unmatched. This CDR3 spans 14 amino acids. The CDR3 region is CASSRTGVNEKLFF. For the CDR3, the DNA is TGTGCCAGCAGCCGGACAGGGGTGAATGAAAAACTGTTTTTT.

The J gene is TRBJ2-7, the V gene TRBV27; 8 bases fit TRBD2. V shed 6 bases, J shed 0 bases, and the junction held 13 bases outside the gene matches. The CDR3 consists of 17 residues. CDR1 and CDR2 from the germline V gene are MNHEY and SMNVEV (reference sequence). The CDR3 region has the DNA TGTGCCAGCAGCAGACTCATTCCAGCGGGAGTCTCCTACGAGCAGTACTTC. Translated, it gives CASSRLIPAGVSYEQYF.

This clone was observed a few times. The V call is TRBV10-1, the J call TRBJ2-7; weak D call: TRBD1 (6 bases). The CDR3 is made up of 12 amino acids. The germline CDR1 and CDR2 sequences are WNHNN and SYGVQD (reference sequence). V lost 3 bases, J lost 6 bases, and 9 bases lay in between. The DNA for the CDR3 is TGCGCCAGCAGTGACAGGGGTCTCGAGCAGTACTTC. It encodes CASSDRGLEQYF.

The CDR3 loop reads CASSIDSKYPYNEQFF. CDR3 nucleotide sequence: TGTGCCAGTAGTATCGACAGCAAATACCCCTACAATGAGCAGTTCTTC. V gene TRBV19 combines with J gene TRBJ2-1; D possibly corresponds to TRBD1 (5 bases). The CDR3 covers 16 residues. V was clipped by 3 bases and J by 2 bases, with 14 bases between them. The germline gives CDR1 LNHDA, CDR2 SQIVND (reference sequence).

The rearrangement links TRBV7-6 to TRBJ2-2; D possibly corresponds to TRBD2 (6 bases). Trimming removed 2 bases at V and 1 base at J, with 17 bases between. The CDR3 runs 18 residues. Germline V lookup: CDR1 SGHVS, CDR2 FNYEAQ. CDR3 sequence: CASSLSSGLALNTGELFF. The CDR3, as DNA: TGTGCCAGCAGCTTAAGCAGCGGGCTAGCCTTGAACACCGGGGAGCTGTTTTTT.

The chain carries TRBV7-2 and TRBJ2-7; TRBD2 agrees at 7 bases. The CDR3 spans 17 residues. Germline CDR1 is SGHTA and CDR2 is FQGNSA. Trimming removed 7 bases from V and 5 bases from J; junction bases left unmatched: 20. The CDR3 sequence: CASTSGRMGGPWDEQYF. In DNA, the CDR3 is TGTGCCAGCACCTCCGGGAGAATGGGAGGGCCGTGGGACGAGCAGTACTTC.

The chain links TRBV28 to TRBJ2-5, with TRBD1 matching 7 bases. Germline loops: CDR1 MDHEN, CDR2 SYDVKM. The CDR3 extends over 14 amino acids. The V segment lost 6 bases and the J segment 4 bases; nucleotides outside the gene matches: 8. The CDR3 DNA follows: TGTGCCAGCAGGACAGGGCTAACGACAGAGACCCAGTACTTC. This gives the protein CASRTGLTTETQYF.